This TCR beta chain was sequenced for a study of breast tumors, draining lymph nodes, adjacent tissues. The study, taken as a whole, reports: Tumors had less TCR diversity than lymph nodes, more than nontumor tissue. Tumor T cell lymph node origin was a supported hypothesis, not proven. The data were judged consistent with most tumor T cells coming from lymph node and expanding in tumor.

TCRdb processed the multiplex PCR reads anew with MiXCR; each CDR3 protein has one entry. The sample has some 120,000 distinct CDR3 sequences, 21% seen once. Samples came from axillary lymph nodes draining the breast cancer. Ten or more counts support this clonotype. Its matching antigen is unknown. CDR3 length: 10 amino acids. The germline V and J ends were trimmed by 5 bases and 3 bases, with 2 bases remaining between them. The germline V gene has CDR1 SNHLY and CDR2 FYNNEI. The clonotype was recovered from a female donor with breast cancer. Some clones in this sample may be carry-over from other donors' samples. What was sequenced was axillary lymph node tissue. The V and J genes are TRBV2 and TRBJ2-7, with D hard to call. As DNA, the CDR3 is TGTGCCAGCAGTAGCTACGAGCAGTACTTC. Residues: CASSSYEQYF.